This record covers a single TCR beta chain. Its specificity is not known. The data stem from a study of T cells in Graves' hyperthyroidism and ophthalmopathy. About the research overall: The blood sample was taken at first diagnosis, before treatment began.

General study findings and limits: A model built on 13 V-J features separated ophthalmopathy from stable hyperthyroidism. Blood shared most expanded thyroid clonotypes above 0.001.

Amplified regions were TCR beta CDR3 sequences from RNA transcripts. HTBI primers drove first-round RT-PCR of the TCR CDR3. TCRdb independently ran MiXCR on the multiplex PCR reads; one entry per CDR3 protein. Here the sample spans roughly 710,000 distinct CDR3 sequences, just over 35% being singletons. Germline lookup yields CDR1 SGHVS and CDR2 FQNEAQ. This CDR3 is built from 15 residues. The genes are TRBV7-8 and TRBJ2-7; D possibly uses TRBD1 or TRBD2 (5 bases each). The J call may be in error: the DNA end matches TRBJ2-1 better. Sequences were obtained from blood. This TCR came from a woman aged 40 to 55 with Graves' hyperthyroidism. In nucleotides, the CDR3 is TGTGCCAGCACCCCCCGGGACGGACGGAGCAATGAGCAGTTCTTC. This sequence encodes CASTPRDGRSNEQFF.